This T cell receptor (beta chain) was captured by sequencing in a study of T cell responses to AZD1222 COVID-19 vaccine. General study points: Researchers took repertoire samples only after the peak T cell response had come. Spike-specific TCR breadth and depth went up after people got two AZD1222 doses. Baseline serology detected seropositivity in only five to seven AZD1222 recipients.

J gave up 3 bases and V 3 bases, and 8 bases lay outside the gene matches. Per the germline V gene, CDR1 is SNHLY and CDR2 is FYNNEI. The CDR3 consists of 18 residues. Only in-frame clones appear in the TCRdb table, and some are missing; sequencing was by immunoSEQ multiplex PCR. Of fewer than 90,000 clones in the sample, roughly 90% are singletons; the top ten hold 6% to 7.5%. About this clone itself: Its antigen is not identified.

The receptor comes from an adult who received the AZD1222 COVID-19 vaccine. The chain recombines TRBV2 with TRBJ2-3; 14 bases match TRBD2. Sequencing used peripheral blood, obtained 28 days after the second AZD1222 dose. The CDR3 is CASSDGTSGSLGTDTQYF. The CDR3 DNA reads TGTGCCAGCAGTGATGGGACTAGCGGGAGTCTGGGTACAGATACGCAGTATTTT.